Each of the 16 T cell receptor beta chains below was sequenced from the same sample in a study of beta chain features in type 1 diabetes. Study-level points and caveats: Patients with Type 1 diabetes showed moderately but significantly shorter TCRB CDR3s in all four CD4+ subsets.

Expressed TCRB transcripts got sequenced, as all isolated RNA was reverse transcribed. TCRdb's table, derived via immunoSEQ multiplex PCR, lists solely in-frame clones and lacks some. Of approximately 600,000 clones detected, around 12% appear once; the ten largest clones hold more than 0.1%. No antigens are known for them. The sequencing sample was made of naive CD4+ T cells from blood. The receptor set was obtained from a man in his thirties or forties with type 1 diabetes.

The chain combines TRBV10-3 with TRBJ2-3; D is possibly TRBD2 (5 bases). Germline CDR1 reads ENHRY; CDR2 reads SYGVKD. The germline V and J ends were trimmed by 4 bases and 2 bases, with 10 bases remaining between them. The CDR3 extends over 14 amino acids. CDR3 coding DNA: TGTGCCATCAGTGGGGGAGTCATCACAGATACGCAGTATTTT. Its translation is CAISGGVITDTQYF.

This chain uses TRBV7-6 with TRBJ1-2; the match to TRBD1 covers 7 bases. The ends lost 5 bases at V and 8 bases at J; junction bases unmatched: 14. The CDR3 sequence is 15 residues long. The V gene's germline CDR1 is SGHVS and CDR2 FNYEAQ. The DNA for the CDR3 is TGTGCCAGCAGCACAACCGGGACAGCCCACCAGGGCTACACCTTC. It encodes CASSTTGTAHQGYTF.

This clone appeared many times. This CDR3 reads CASSLASSYEQYF. The CDR3 DNA reads as TGTGCCAGCAGCCTCGCAAGCTCCTACGAGCAGTACTTC. The rearrangement uses TRBV14 and TRBJ2-7; D remains ambiguous. The V gene's germline CDR1 is SGHDN and CDR2 FVKESK. The CDR3 totals 13 residues. Trimming took off 4 bases at V and 0 bases at J, with 7 bases between the two ends.

The CDR3: CASSELDRASYEQYF. CDR3 coding DNA: TGTGCCAGCAGTGAATTAGACAGGGCCTCCTACGAGCAGTACTTC. The rearrangement links TRBV2 to TRBJ2-7, with 7 positions matching TRBD1. This CDR3 spans 15 amino acids. The germline CDR1 and CDR2 sequences are SNHLY and FYNNEI. V dropped 2 bases and J dropped 0; count of bases not matched to a gene: 4.

This clone has just a few counts. The rearrangement uses TRBV25-1 and TRBJ2-1; possible D gene TRBD1, 6 bases. Trimming cost V 6 bases and J 7 bases, with 16 bases left between them. The CDR3 extends over 14 amino acids. Germline CDR1 is MGHDK and CDR2 is SYGVNS. As DNA, the CDR3 is TGTGCCAGCAGATCACAGGGTTCGAGGAATGAGCAGTTCTTC. Protein product: CASRSQGSRNEQFF.

This chain connects TRBV30 to TRBJ1-3; no clear D gene. V was pared by 2 bases and J by 0 bases, with 11 bases between. CDR1 GTSNPN and CDR2 SVGIG come from the germline V gene (reference sequence). This CDR3 comprises 15 residues. In nucleotides, the CDR3 is TGTGCCTGGAGTCTGGGGAGGTCCTCTGGAAACACCATATATTTT. Protein: CAWSLGRSSGNTIYF.

The V call is TRBV5-4, the J call TRBJ2-7, with TRBD1 identical over 8 bases. Losses at the gene ends were 0 bases for V and 5 bases for J; bases not matched to a gene: 7. This CDR3 is built from 15 residues. CDR1 is SGHNT, CDR2 YYREEE, per germline (reference sequence). CDR3 coding DNA: TGTGCCAGCAGCTTGGGGACAGGGATGATCCACGAGCAGTACTTC. This encodes CASSLGTGMIHEQYF.

The chain recombines TRBV11-2 with TRBJ1-2; unclear D gene. V lost 3 bases and J 6 bases, leaving 17 bases between the germline ends. The germline V gene has CDR1 SGHAT and CDR2 FQNNGV. The CDR3 sequence is 15 residues long. CDR3 nucleotides: TGTGCCAGCAGCTTCCATAACTCCGCACGGAATGGCTACACCTTC. It is translated as CASSFHNSARNGYTF.

The chain joins TRBV7-9 to TRBJ2-2; 7 bases map to TRBD2. Losses at the gene ends were 1 base for V and 8 bases for J; bases not matched to a gene: 13. Germline V gene data show CDR1 as SEHNR and CDR2 as FQNEAQ (reference sequence). This CDR3 is 17 amino acids long. CDR3: CASSLGAGISSWGELFF. Written as DNA, the CDR3 is TGTGCCAGCAGCTTAGGAGCGGGAATCTCCTCGTGGGGGGAGCTGTTTTTT.

This clone was picked up a small number of times. Other DNA sequences in this specimen translate into the identical CDR3. The V gene is TRBV7-2, the J gene TRBJ2-3; 12 bases agree with TRBD2. Germline V gene sequence: CDR1 SGHTA, CDR2 FQGNSA. The CDR3 runs 18 residues. After removal of 3 bases from V and 2 bases from J, the junction contained 9 bases not matched to a gene. CDR3 region: CASSFPGLAGSNTDTQYF. The CDR3 DNA is TGTGCCAGCAGCTTCCCAGGACTAGCGGGGAGTAACACAGATACGCAGTATTTT.

The chain employs TRBV7-2 and TRBJ1-2; D not certain. The CDR3 has 15 amino acids. V was shortened by 4 bases and J by 6 bases, with 18 bases between the two germline ends. CDR1 is SGHTA, CDR2 FQGNSA, per germline. DNA for the CDR3: TGTGCCAGCAGCTCTGGGGTGGTTCTCGAGAATGGCTACACCTTC. Residues: CASSSGVVLENGYTF.

The table lists this clone with a few counts. This chain connects TRBV28 to TRBJ2-7; D gene unclear. Germline CDR1 reads MDHEN; CDR2 reads SYDVKM. This CDR3 region has 16 residues. Trimming removed 5 bases at V and 0 bases at J, with 17 bases between. DNA for the CDR3: TGTGCCAGCAGTATATACGGAGCGCCCGGCTCCTACGAGCAGTACTTC. Residues: CASSIYGAPGSYEQYF.

This clone came up a few times. The gene calls are TRBV7-2 and TRBJ1-2; a weak D match, TRBD1 (6 bases). CDR3 length: 14 residues. The V end was cut by 5 bases, the J end by 6 bases, with 16 bases between. Germline values: CDR1 SGHTA, CDR2 FQGNSA. The CDR3 region is CASSEQGRGHGYTF. DNA for the CDR3: TGTGCCAGCAGCGAACAGGGTCGGGGACATGGCTACACCTTC.

This chain links TRBV4-2 with TRBJ2-7, with 8 bases matching TRBD1. Trimming removed 2 bases from V and 4 bases from J; junction bases left unmatched: 4. Germline V gives CDR1 LGHNA, CDR2 YNFKEQ. CDR3 length equals 14 residues. CDR3 loop: CASSQQGARYEQYF. The CDR3 nucleotides read TGTGCCAGCAGCCAACAGGGGGCAAGGTACGAGCAGTACTTC.

This clone was observed a handful of times. The chain couples TRBV5-1 to TRBJ2-1; the match to TRBD2 covers 9 bases. The CDR3 spans 14 residues. The germline V gene encodes CDR1 SGHRS and CDR2 YFSETQ. V was pared by 8 bases and J by 7 bases, with 10 bases of the junction left unmatched. CDR3 nucleotides: TGCGCCAGTACTGGCGGGGGGGCCGGGAATGAGCAGTTCTTC. Translating gives CASTGGGAGNEQFF. Supplemented by reference TRBV5-1 and TRBJ2-1, the full variable domain reads KAGVTQTPRYLIKTRGQQVTLSCSPISGHRSVSWYQQTPGQGLQFLFEYFSETQRNKGNFPGRFSGRQFSNSRSEMNVSTLELGDSALYLCASTGGGAGNEQFFGPGTRLTVL.

Details on this clone: Other nucleotide sequences from this sample produce the same CDR3. This rearrangement joins TRBV28 to TRBJ2-7; D remains ambiguous. Trimming left V 4 bases short and J 3 bases short, with 4 bases between. This CDR3 comprises 11 residues. Germline assignment: CDR1 MDHEN and CDR2 SYDVKM. In nucleotides, the CDR3 is TGTGCCAGCAGTTGGAGCTACGAGCAGTACTTC. Its protein is CASSWSYEQYF.